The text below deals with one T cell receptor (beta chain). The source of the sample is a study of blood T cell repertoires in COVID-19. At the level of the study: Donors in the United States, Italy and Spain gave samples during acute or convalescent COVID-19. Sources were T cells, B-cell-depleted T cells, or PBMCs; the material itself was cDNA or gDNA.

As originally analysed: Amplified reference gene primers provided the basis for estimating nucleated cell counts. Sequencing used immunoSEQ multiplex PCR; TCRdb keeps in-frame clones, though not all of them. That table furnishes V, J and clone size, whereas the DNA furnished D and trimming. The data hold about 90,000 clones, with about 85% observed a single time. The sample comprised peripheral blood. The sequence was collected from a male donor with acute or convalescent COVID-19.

CDR3 nucleotide sequence: TGTGCCACCAGCCCGAACAGTGACTCCTACGAGCAGTACTTC. Translated: CATSPNSDSYEQYF. This chain links TRBV15 with TRBJ2-7; D remains unclear. Germline lookup yields CDR1 LNHNV and CDR2 YYDKDF (reference sequence). The CDR3 covers 14 residues. V shed 5 bases and J shed 0 bases, with 11 bases lying between them. Based on the CDR3 plus reference TRBV15 and TRBJ2-7, the full variable domain is DAMVIQNPRYQVTQFGKPVTLSCSQTLNHNVMYWYQQKSSQAPKLLFHYYDKDFNNEADTPDNFQSRRPNTSFCFLDIRSPGLGDTAMYLCATSPNSDSYEQYFGPGTRLTVT.